A single TCR beta chain is shown here with its context. CDR3 length: 17 amino acids. Per germline, CDR1 MDHEN and CDR2 SYDVKM. Unmatched junction bases numbered 7, after V lost 1 base and J lost 3 bases. These data originate in a study of shared clonotypes between healthy human individuals. Replicate PCRs run on sorted subsets employed 200 ng DNA, approximately 30,000 T cell genomes. Clones were sequenced by immunoSEQ multiplex PCR, and TCRdb holds only the in-frame ones, with some missing. The sample lists 950,000 to 1,100,000 clones; more than 75% were seen once. Sequenced: memory CD4+ T cells from PBMCs. Subset specified: CD45RA-negative fraction. This sequence was found in a man aged 18 to 30 in good health. Some clones in this sample may be carry-over from other donors' samples. This chain uses TRBV28 with TRBJ2-7, with 12 bases matching TRBD1. The CDR3 loop is CASSLLGTGGSRYEQYF. DNA of the CDR3: TGTGCCAGCAGTTTATTGGGGACAGGGGGCTCTCGCTACGAGCAGTACTTC. Drawing the rest from reference TRBV28 and TRBJ2-7, the complete variable domain is DVKVTQSSRYLVKRTGEKVFLECVQDMDHENMFWYRQDPGLGLRLIYFSYDVKMKEKGDIPEGYSVSREKKERFSLILESASTNQTSMYLCASSLLGTGGSRYEQYFGPGTRLTVT.